The 30 T cell receptor beta chains below all came from one sample that was sequenced in a study of sequential checkpoint blockade in melanoma. Treatment specified: randomized to nivolumab then ipilimumab (arm A) or the reverse (arm B). Libraries were prepared by immunoSEQ multiplex PCR; TCRdb keeps only in-frame clonotypes and omits some of them. Seen here are about 12,000 clones, roughly 25% observed once, and the top ten hold 15% to 20%. The sample was tumor tissue (inferred from file names), taken from a patient given nivolumab and ipilimumab in sequence. The receptors originated from a human donor with melanoma.

This clone was seen a handful of times. The rearrangement links TRBV9 to TRBJ2-3; D is perhaps TRBD2 (6 bases). The germline gives CDR1 SGDLS, CDR2 YYNGEE. This CDR3 comprises 17 residues. V dropped 0 bases and J dropped 0 bases, with 14 bases sitting between them. In DNA form, the CDR3 reads TGTGCCAGCAGCGTAGGCCCCGCGGGACTTAGCACAGATACGCAGTATTTT. This gives the protein CASSVGPAGLSTDTQYF.

There are a few counts of this clone. V gene TRBV19 combines with J gene TRBJ2-3, with 7 bases lining up with TRBD1. The CDR3 runs to 16 residues. V lost 5 bases to trimming and J lost 2 bases; unmatched junction nucleotides: 10. Germline V gene lookup returns CDR1 LNHDA and CDR2 SQIVND (reference sequence). The CDR3 sequence is CASSETGNIYTDTQYF. CDR3 bases: TGTGCCAGTAGTGAGACAGGGAATATTTACACAGATACGCAGTATTTT. Full variable domain (remainder filled in from reference TRBV19 and TRBJ2-3): DGGITQSPKYLFRKEGQNVTLSCEQNLNHDAMYWYRQDPGQGLRLIYYSQIVNDFQKGDIAEGYSVSREKKESFPLTVTSAQKNPTAFYLCASSETGNIYTDTQYFGPGTRLTVL.

This clone was recorded a few times. The same CDR3 can be traced to other DNA sequences in this sample. CDR3 coding DNA: TGTGCCAGTAGTAGAGACGGTAACACTGAAGCTTTCTTT. The encoded protein is CASSRDGNTEAFF. The rearrangement uses TRBV19 and TRBJ1-1; D gene uncertain. The CDR3 has 13 residues. V was trimmed by 4 bases and J by 2 bases, leaving 8 bases between them. Germline assignment: CDR1 LNHDA and CDR2 SQIVND (reference sequence).

This clone has more than one count but fewer than ten. The V gene is TRBV28, the J gene TRBJ2-7, with 9 nucleotides matching TRBD2. CDR1 is MDHEN, CDR2 SYDVKM, per germline. This CDR3 comprises 15 residues. After removal of 6 bases from V and 1 base from J, the junction contained 7 bases not matched to a gene. The CDR3 DNA is TGTGCCAGCAGCCCTCCCGGACTAGCGTCCTACGAGCAGTACGTC. It is translated as CASSPPGLASYEQYV.

This chain connects TRBV9 to TRBJ2-5; 10 bases line up with TRBD1. CDR1 and CDR2 from the germline V gene are SGDLS and YYNGEE. The ends lost 5 bases at V and 0 bases at J; junction bases unmatched: 1. This CDR3 spans 14 amino acids. The CDR3 here is CASSGQGDQETQYF. The DNA of the CDR3 is TGTGCCAGCAGTGGACAGGGGGACCAAGAGACCCAGTACTTC.

V is TRBV29-1 and J is TRBJ2-2, with a weak D call TRBD2 (5 bases). Germline CDR1 SQVTM, CDR2 ANQGSEA. V lost 4 bases, J lost 4 bases, and 13 bases lay in between. CDR3 length: 14 amino acids. Here the CDR3 DNA reads TGCAGCGTTGGGTCGCCGGGGTCCACCGGGGAGCTGTTTTTT. Translation gives CSVGSPGSTGELFF.

The V call is TRBV6-8, the J call TRBJ2-3, with 10 bases matching TRBD2. The CDR3 is made up of 14 amino acids. The ends lost 6 bases at V and 6 bases at J; junction bases unmatched: 6. CDR1 is MNHGY, CDR2 SAAAGT, per germline. Here the CDR3 DNA reads TGTGCCAGCAGGCCAGCGGGGGGGCGGGATACGCAGTATTTT. Translated, it gives CASRPAGGRDTQYF.

By proportion, this clone is medium-sized. The chain joins TRBV6-8 to TRBJ2-3; TRBD2 agrees at 12 bases. Germline loops: CDR1 MNHGY, CDR2 SAAAGT. This CDR3 has 18 amino acids. Trimming cost V 5 bases and J 1 base; bases outside gene matches: 10. DNA for the CDR3: TGTGCCAGCAGTGCCCTAGCGGGGGGGCCACGGGGCACAGATACGCAGTATTTT. It specifies CASSALAGGPRGTDTQYF.

The V gene is TRBV19, the J gene TRBJ2-5; D is undetermined. This CDR3 spans 16 amino acids. The ends were cut back, 4 bases at V and 4 bases at J, with 19 bases in the middle. The V gene's germline CDR1 is LNHDA and CDR2 SQIVND (reference sequence). The CDR3 nucleotides read TGTGCCAGTAGTAGGCGGTGGGGTTCAGTTACAGAGACCCAGTACTTC. It specifies CASSRRWGSVTETQYF.

The chain links TRBV5-1 to TRBJ2-1; D is undetermined. V lost 1 base and J lost 0, with 11 bases in between. The CDR3 contains 16 residues. Per the germline V gene, CDR1 is SGHRS and CDR2 is YFSETQ. CDR3 coding DNA: TGCGCCAGCAGCTTGCAAGCAGCAGGCTCCTACAATGAGCAGTTCTTC. It is translated as CASSLQAAGSYNEQFF.

This clone has only a few counts. V is TRBV11-3 and J is TRBJ1-1, with 7 bases that match TRBD1. Germline CDR1 SGHNT, CDR2 YENEEA. V was clipped by 6 bases and J by 4 bases; unmatched bases: 14. The CDR3 has 16 residues. Written as DNA, the CDR3 is TGTGCCAGCAGAAGCTATGGGACAGCTGTTTCCACTGAAGCTTTCTTT. Translated, it gives CASRSYGTAVSTEAFF.

V and J are TRBV10-3 and TRBJ2-7; D possibly matches TRBD1 or TRBD2 (5 bases each). In germline, CDR1 is ENHRY, CDR2 SYGVKD. V shed 0 bases and J shed 3 bases, with 15 bases lying between them. The CDR3 runs to 16 residues. CDR3 sequence reads: CAISESRWGKYYEQYF. CDR3 in DNA: TGTGCCATCAGTGAGTCGAGGTGGGGGAAGTACTACGAGCAGTACTTC.

This clone was recorded many times. The genes are TRBV11-3 and TRBJ1-5; no clear D gene. V was clipped by 5 bases and J by 10 bases, with 18 bases between them. This CDR3 has 14 amino acids. Germline loops: CDR1 SGHNT, CDR2 YENEEA. The CDR3 DNA reads TGTGCCAGCAGCCAAGGGATACTTTCCCAACCCCAGCATTTT. This codes for CASSQGILSQPQHF.

A note on this clone: One junction end does not reproduce the germline sequence, and a read error may be involved. The rearrangement links TRBV6-7 to TRBJ1-2, with D possibly matching TRBD1 (6 bases). TRBV6-7 is an open reading frame, and its role is uncertain. There are 15 residues in the CDR3. CDR3 amino acids: CAISESGGPPYGYTF. The CDR3 region has the DNA TGTGCCATCAGTGAAAGTGGGGGGCCTCCTTATGGCTACACCTTC.

By sample fraction, this clone is medium-sized. The rearrangement uses TRBV19 and TRBJ1-1, with D perhaps matching TRBD1 (5 bases). With 6 bases removed from V and 1 base from J, the gap between germline ends came to 9 bases. The CDR3 has 13 amino acids. The germline CDR1 and CDR2 sequences are LNHDA and SQIVND (reference sequence). CDR3 DNA sequence: TGTGCCAGTAGGGCAGGGTCGAACACTGAAGCTTTCTTT. Translation: CASRAGSNTEAFF.

This clone was counted ten times or more. V is TRBV9 and J is TRBJ1-5; TRBD1 might be the D (5 bases). Germline V gene sequence: CDR1 SGDLS, CDR2 YYNGEE. Trimming removed 2 bases from V and 7 bases from J, with 16 bases in between. The CDR3 consists of 15 residues. The CDR3 sequence: CASSVGTAEGQPQHF. As DNA, the CDR3 is TGTGCCAGCAGCGTGGGGACGGCTGAGGGGCAGCCCCAGCATTTT.

The chain has TRBV8-2 and TRBJ1-5; the table calls TRBD1, which could not be checked here. TRBV8-2 is described as a pseudogene. The CDR3 loop spans 14 amino acids. For the CDR3, the DNA is TGTGCCAGCAGTCCACAGGGGGTAAGACAGCCCCAGCATTTT. Protein: CASSPQGVRQPQHF.

J is TRBJ2-2 and V is TRBV10-2, with 11 positions matching TRBD2. V trimming: 3 bases; J trimming: 8 bases; junction bases outside the gene matches: 5. CDR1 is WSHSY, CDR2 SAAADI, per germline. The CDR3 has 15 amino acids. CDR3 loop: CASSDLAGGKGELFF. CDR3 sequence (DNA): TGCGCCAGCAGTGACCTAGCGGGGGGCAAGGGGGAGCTGTTTTTT.

This clone was recorded many times. The chain carries TRBV6-8 and TRBJ2-1; 9 positions agree with TRBD2. Per the germline V gene, CDR1 is MNHGY and CDR2 is SAAAGT. V was clipped by 2 bases and J by 7 bases; unmatched bases: 6. CDR3 size: 15 residues. The CDR3 region is CASSYAGGPGNEQFF. CDR3 DNA: TGTGCCAGCAGTTACGCGGGGGGGCCGGGGAATGAGCAGTTCTTC.

This clone came up a few times. This chain joins TRBV11-3 and TRBJ2-3, with 9 bases fitting TRBD2. V was pared by 2 bases and J by 0 bases, with 15 bases of the junction left unmatched. CDR3 length: 20 amino acids. CDR1 and CDR2 from the germline V gene are SGHNT and YENEEA. The CDR3 nucleotides are TGTGCCAGCAGCTTATTACCCTCGATGGGGCTAGCGGGAAGCACAGATACGCAGTATTTT. Its protein is CASSLLPSMGLAGSTDTQYF.

CDR3 in amino acids: CASSLLGVLERGNTGELFF. The CDR3 region has the DNA TGCGCCAGCAGCTTGCTGGGGGTCCTTGAGCGGGGGAACACCGGGGAGCTGTTTTTT. V and J are TRBV5-1 and TRBJ2-2; 7 bases line up with TRBD2. Trimming removed 1 base from V and 1 base from J; junction bases left unmatched: 13. Germline V gene lookup returns CDR1 SGHRS and CDR2 YFSETQ. This CDR3 is 19 amino acids long.

V and J are TRBV11-3 and TRBJ2-1; D ambiguous. Trimming pared 5 bases from V and 2 bases from J, leaving 16 bases between. The CDR3 sequence is 16 residues long. CDR1 and CDR2 from the germline V gene are SGHNT and YENEEA. The CDR3, as DNA: TGTGCCAGCAGCCCCCACTGGGGAAGGACCTACAATGAGCAGTTCTTC. This encodes CASSPHWGRTYNEQFF.

This chain connects TRBV25-1 to TRBJ2-2, with D possibly being TRBD1 (6 bases). Germline assignment: CDR1 MGHDK and CDR2 SYGVNS. This CDR3 region has 17 residues. Deletions cut 1 base from V and 0 bases from J, with 12 bases between. The CDR3 loop reads CASSESRGFANTGELFF. As DNA, the CDR3 is TGTGCCAGCAGTGAATCAAGGGGGTTCGCGAACACCGGGGAGCTGTTTTTT.

In its sample, this clone was seen many times. The chain combines TRBV6-8 with TRBJ2-3; 10 bases are shared with TRBD2. The CDR3 spans 16 residues. The V gene end was trimmed by 5 bases and the J gene end by 3 bases; junction bases not matched to a gene: 8. CDR1 is MNHGY, CDR2 SAAAGT, per germline. The CDR3 DNA reads TGTGCCAGCAGTCCACCGGGACTAGCGCTTACAGATACGCAGTATTTT. It encodes CASSPPGLALTDTQYF.

This clone has at least ten counts. V is TRBV11-3 and J is TRBJ2-4, with D maybe TRBD1 (6 bases). The germline CDR1 and CDR2 sequences are SGHNT and YENEEA. The CDR3 has 16 residues. V dropped 3 bases and J dropped 9 bases, with 21 bases sitting between them. CDR3 protein: CASSFLAGASVGIQYF. CDR3 DNA: TGTGCCAGCAGCTTCCTGGCAGGGGCGTCAGTGGGCATTCAGTACTTC. Filled out from reference TRBV11-3 and TRBJ2-4, the complete variable domain reads EAGVVQSPRYKIIEKKQPVAFWCNPISGHNTLYWYLQNLGQGPELLIRYENEEAVDDSQLPKDRFSAERLKGVDSTLKIQPAELGDSAVYLCASSFLAGASVGIQYFGAGTRLSVL.

This chain uses TRBV2 with TRBJ2-2; 11 positions agree with TRBD1. Germline V lookup: CDR1 SNHLY, CDR2 FYNNEI. The junction had 12 bases not matched to a gene; V was cut back by 6 bases and J by 6 bases. The CDR3 sequence is 17 residues long. CDR3 region: CASRSPQPGQGAGELFF. CDR3 in DNA: TGTGCCAGCAGGTCCCCTCAGCCGGGACAGGGGGCCGGGGAGCTGTTTTTT.

V gene TRBV11-3 combines with J gene TRBJ1-2; a possible D gene is TRBD1 (5 bases). With 4 bases removed from V and 8 bases from J, the gap between germline ends came to 17 bases. Per germline, CDR1 SGHNT and CDR2 YENEEA. This CDR3 comprises 14 residues. CDR3 protein: CASSSPREGHGYTF. CDR3 nucleotide sequence: TGTGCCAGCAGCTCCCCCAGGGAGGGTCACGGCTACACCTTC.

The genes are TRBV15 and TRBJ1-6, with 7 positions matching TRBD1. Looked up from germline, CDR1 is LNHNV and CDR2 is YYDKDF (reference sequence). V lost 0 bases, J lost 8 bases, and 4 bases stayed unmatched. This CDR3 spans 15 amino acids. CDR3 nucleotide sequence: TGTGCCACCAGCAGAGAAGACAGGGTTTATTCACCCCTCCACTTT. This gives the protein CATSREDRVYSPLHF. Filled out from reference TRBV15 and TRBJ1-6, the complete variable domain reads DAMVIQNPRYQVTQFGKPVTLSCSQTLNHNVMYWYQQKSSQAPKLLFHYYDKDFNNEADTPDNFQSRRPNTSFCFLDIRSPGLGDTAMYLCATSREDRVYSPLHFGNGTRLTVT.

This sequence joins TRBV5-1 and TRBJ1-5; 7 bases are a match to TRBD1. Per germline, CDR1 SGHRS and CDR2 YFSETQ. The J segment lost 3 bases and the V segment lost 0 bases, leaving 6 bases of the junction unmatched. This CDR3 is 16 amino acids long. The CDR3 DNA reads as TGCGCCAGCAGCTTGGGCGGACAGGTCCCCAATCAGCCCCAGCATTTT. Translating it yields CASSLGGQVPNQPQHF. The full variable domain, its missing parts supplied by reference TRBV5-1 and TRBJ1-5, is KAGVTQTPRYLIKTRGQQVTLSCSPISGHRSVSWYQQTPGQGLQFLFEYFSETQRNKGNFPGRFSGRQFSNSRSEMNVSTLELGDSALYLCASSLGGQVPNQPQHFGDGTRLSIL.

This clone has a handful of counts. The chain links TRBV6-1 to TRBJ2-3; maybe TRBD2 (6 bases). CDR1 and CDR2 (germline): MNHNS, SASEGT. V lost 0 bases and J 3 bases, leaving 7 bases between the germline ends. The CDR3 sequence is 14 residues long. This chain's CDR3 is CASSEAGRTDTQYF. DNA of the CDR3: TGTGCCAGCAGTGAAGCGGGGAGGACAGATACGCAGTATTTT.